Listed here are 23 T cell receptor beta chains from one sample, sequenced in a study of Tregs in tolerant kidney transplant recipients (dated by TCRdb to between 2017 and 2020). The intended sense of this specimen's time point label: blood sample drawn before combined kidney and bone marrow transplant. The library was built by means of the immunoSEQ multiplex PCR assay. TCRdb limited this immuneACCESS table to in-frame rearrangements with V and J called. A share of clones is missing; checked studies link under half to unresolved V genes, and the rest is unexplained. The sample includes 98,000 or so clones, with 90% observed a single time. Around 0.35% of the sample belongs to the ten largest clones. This material consisted of CD4+ T cells from blood, taken before the transplant. The receptors stem from a human donor who received a combined kidney and bone marrow transplant.

CDR3: CASSQGTGGLGDTQYF. The CDR3, as DNA: TGCGCCAGCAGCCAGGGGACAGGGGGGCTCGGAGATACGCAGTATTTT. The chain couples TRBV4-1 to TRBJ2-3; 11 bases are shared with TRBD1. Germline V gene lookup returns CDR1 MGHRA and CDR2 YSYEKL. The CDR3 totals 16 residues. Trimming cost V 3 bases and J 5 bases; bases outside gene matches: 7.

The genes are TRBV6-1 and TRBJ1-3; D may be TRBD1 (6 bases). Looked up from germline, CDR1 is MNHNS and CDR2 is SASEGT. CDR3 size: 14 residues. V lost 9 bases to trimming and J lost 0 bases, with 12 bases between them. The CDR3 protein is CASFRDNSGNTIYF. The CDR3, as DNA: TGTGCCAGTTTCCGGGACAACTCTGGAAACACCATATATTTT.

The chain combines TRBV9 with TRBJ1-2; the match to TRBD1 covers 7 bases. Trimming took 0 bases from V and 4 from J; bases not matched to a gene: 6. This CDR3 spans 15 amino acids. Germline V gives CDR1 SGDLS, CDR2 YYNGEE. The DNA of the CDR3 is TGTGCCAGCAGCGTAGGGGCAGGGGGAGCCTATGGCTACACCTTC. It specifies CASSVGAGGAYGYTF.

CDR3 amino acids: CASSETGGTGELFF. The CDR3 DNA follows: TGTGCCAGCAGTGAAACAGGGGGCACCGGGGAGCTGTTTTTT. The V and J genes are TRBV6-1 and TRBJ2-2; TRBD1 aligns across 8 bases. Germline assignment: CDR1 MNHNS and CDR2 SASEGT. This CDR3 comprises 14 residues. V lost 2 bases to trimming and J lost 4 bases; unmatched junction nucleotides: 0.

The genes are TRBV6-6 and TRBJ1-3; D is unclear. The germline CDR1 and CDR2 sequences are MNHNY and SVGAGI (reference sequence). The CDR3 sequence is 13 residues long. V was shortened by 6 bases and J by 4 bases, with 10 bases between the two germline ends. DNA for the CDR3: TGTGCCAGCAGCCTCCCCCCGGGAAACACCATATATTTT. Translated: CASSLPPGNTIYF.

This clone is a singleton in its sample. V usage is TRBV14 and J usage is TRBJ1-2; 7 nucleotides line up with TRBD1. The CDR3 contains 13 residues. Trimming cost V 8 bases and J 2 bases; bases outside gene matches: 5. In germline, CDR1 is SGHDN, CDR2 FVKESK. The CDR3: CASARDSNYGYTF. CDR3 in DNA: TGTGCCAGCGCCCGGGACAGCAACTATGGCTACACCTTC.

This clone appeared a few times. The rearrangement links TRBV7-8 to TRBJ2-1, with 11 bases aligning to TRBD2. The CDR3 loop spans 16 amino acids. The J segment lost 6 bases and the V segment lost 6 bases, leaving 10 bases of the junction unmatched. Germline assignment: CDR1 SGHVS and CDR2 FQNEAQ. The CDR3 DNA sequence: TGTGCCAGCAGACCTCTTAGCGGGAGGGCCTCCAATGAGCAGTTCTTC. This gives the protein CASRPLSGRASNEQFF.

The chain links TRBV7-2 to TRBJ2-7; 9 bases map to TRBD2. From germline, CDR1 is SGHTA and CDR2 FQGNSA. Trimming cost V 5 bases and J 0 bases; bases outside gene matches: 8. The CDR3 is made up of 16 amino acids. The CDR3 loop reads CASSLLSGRSSYEQYF. The DNA of the CDR3 is TGTGCCAGCAGCCTCCTTAGCGGGAGAAGCTCCTACGAGCAGTACTTC.

The V and J genes are TRBV18 and TRBJ1-2; the D gene is possibly TRBD1 (6 bases). Trimming stripped 3 bases from V and 13 bases from J, with 15 bases between. The CDR3 runs to 12 residues. Germline assignment: CDR1 KGHSH and CDR2 LQKENI. CDR3 sequence (DNA): TGTGCCAGCTCACCCGGGACAACCCCACCCACCTTC. It specifies CASSPGTTPPTF.

This chain joins TRBV7-6 and TRBJ2-7; 8 bases map to TRBD1. Trimming cost V 5 bases and J 2 bases; bases outside gene matches: 5. This CDR3 region has 14 residues. Germline V gene lookup returns CDR1 SGHVS and CDR2 FNYEAQ. CDR3 in DNA: TGTGCCAGCAGCAACCCGGACAGGGCCTACGAGCAGTACTTC. This codes for CASSNPDRAYEQYF.

V usage is TRBV15 and J usage is TRBJ1-1; a possible D gene is TRBD1 (6 bases). From germline, CDR1 is LNHNV and CDR2 YYDKDF (reference sequence). V was cut by 3 bases and J by 5 bases, with 16 bases left in between. The CDR3 has 15 amino acids. For the CDR3, the DNA is TGTGCCACCAGCAGCTACCGGGACATGTGGACTGAAGCTTTCTTT. Its translation: CATSSYRDMWTEAFF.

The chain has TRBV7-2 and TRBJ1-1; TRBD1 aligns across 7 bases. J gave up 7 bases and V 5 bases, and 10 bases lay outside the gene matches. Germline V CDR1 and CDR2: SGHTA, FQGNSA. The CDR3 consists of 14 residues. This chain's CDR3 is CASSLRQGSSEAFF. For the CDR3, the DNA is TGTGCCAGCAGCCTTAGACAGGGTAGCAGTGAAGCTTTCTTT.

CDR3 DNA sequence: TGTGCCAGTAGTATCCTGGACAGAGACTCCTATGGCTACACCTTC. Amino acid sequence: CASSILDRDSYGYTF. This chain links TRBV19 with TRBJ1-2, with D perhaps matching TRBD1 (6 bases). V dropped 3 bases and J dropped 4 bases, with 15 bases sitting between them. The CDR3 runs to 15 residues. Germline V gives CDR1 LNHDA, CDR2 SQIVND (reference sequence).

V is TRBV15 and J is TRBJ1-1, with TRBD1 matching over 9 bases. The CDR3 is made up of 14 amino acids. V shed 0 bases, J shed 11 bases, and the junction held 7 bases outside the gene matches. Germline CDR1 LNHNV, CDR2 YYDKDF (reference sequence). CDR3 bases: TGTGCCACCAGCAGAGACTTAAACAGGGGGCTGGCTTTCTTT. The encoded protein is CATSRDLNRGLAFF.

V usage is TRBV30 and J usage is TRBJ1-5; no definite D call. With 4 bases removed from V and 0 bases from J, the gap between germline ends came to 7 bases. Germline loops: CDR1 GTSNPN, CDR2 SVGIG (reference sequence). The CDR3 runs to 13 residues. CDR3 sequence: CAWNADSNQPQHF. CDR3 in DNA: TGTGCCTGGAACGCGGATAGCAATCAGCCCCAGCATTTT.

The V gene is TRBV30, the J gene TRBJ1-4; D is unclear. Trimming cost V 0 bases and J 0 bases, with 14 bases left between them. Looked up from germline, CDR1 is GTSNPN and CDR2 is SVGIG (reference sequence). The CDR3 spans 17 residues. CDR3 amino acids: CAWSVDTKFATNEKLFF. In DNA form, the CDR3 reads TGTGCCTGGAGTGTTGACACAAAATTTGCAACTAATGAAAAACTGTTTTTT.

The chain recombines TRBV10-3 with TRBJ1-3, with 7 bases fitting TRBD1. With V trimmed by 3 bases and J by 8 bases, 7 bases remained unmatched. Germline lookup yields CDR1 ENHRY and CDR2 SYGVKD. The CDR3 sequence is 14 residues long. CDR3 nucleotide sequence: TGTGCCATCAGTGATTCGACAGGGTTGGACACCATATATTTT. Encoded protein: CAISDSTGLDTIYF.

The chain combines TRBV5-8 with TRBJ2-4; 8 bases are a match to TRBD2. CDR1 is SGHTS, CDR2 YDEGEE, per germline. The trim removed 4 bases at V and 5 bases at J, leaving 5 bases unmatched. The CDR3 extends over 14 amino acids. The CDR3 sequence is CASSRSGGQNIQYF. The DNA of the CDR3 is TGTGCCAGCAGCCGGAGCGGGGGCCAAAACATTCAGTACTTC.

The J gene is TRBJ1-1, the V gene TRBV5-4; maybe TRBD1 (5 bases). This CDR3 is 13 amino acids long. Germline V CDR1 and CDR2: SGHNT, YYREEE (reference sequence). V dropped 0 bases and J dropped 8 bases, with 11 bases sitting between them. The CDR3 coding sequence is TGTGCCAGCAGCTTGGTGGCGACAGCCGAAGCTTTCTTT. Translated: CASSLVATAEAFF.

This chain joins TRBV5-4 and TRBJ2-3, with 14 bases matching TRBD2. Per germline, CDR1 SGHNT and CDR2 YYREEE (reference sequence). Trimming took 3 bases from V and 5 from J; bases not matched to a gene: 5. The CDR3 is 16 residues long. The CDR3 loop reads CASSSRLAGGQDTQYF. CDR3 nucleotide sequence: TGTGCCAGCAGCTCCAGACTAGCGGGGGGGCAAGATACGCAGTATTTT.

This sequence joins TRBV7-9 and TRBJ2-2; 9 bases align to TRBD2. The J segment lost 0 bases and the V segment lost 6 bases, leaving 8 bases of the junction unmatched. CDR1 SEHNR and CDR2 FQNEAQ come from the germline V gene (reference sequence). This CDR3 is 17 amino acids long. The CDR3 coding sequence is TGTGCCAGCAGGACTACAGCGGGGGGAACGAACACCGGGGAGCTGTTTTTT. Its protein is CASRTTAGGTNTGELFF. Full variable domain (remainder filled in from reference TRBV7-9 and TRBJ2-2): DTGVSQNPRHKITKRGQNVTFRCDPISEHNRLYWYRQTLGQGPEFLTYFQNEAQLEKSRLLSDRFSAERPKGSFSTLEIQRTEQGDSAMYLCASRTTAGGTNTGELFFGEGSRLTVL.

This clone was seen once. The CDR3 loop is CASRRGRGLYEQYF. The CDR3 DNA reads as TGTGCCAGCAGACGGGGCAGGGGCCTTTACGAGCAGTACTTC. V is TRBV28 and J is TRBJ2-7, with D possibly TRBD1 on 6 matching bases. From germline, CDR1 is MDHEN and CDR2 SYDVKM. The CDR3 sequence is 14 residues long. Trimming took 6 bases from V and 4 from J, leaving 16 bases between them.

This clone was seen just once. V gene TRBV1 combines with J gene TRBJ1-5; TRBD1 is the table's D call, not checked against the DNA. TRBV1 is recorded as a pseudogene. CDR3 length: 15 residues. In nucleotides, the CDR3 is TGCACCAGCAGCCAAGATTGGGCAGTAAATCAGCCCCAGCATTTT. Translating gives CTSSQDWAVNQPQHF.